A selection of T cell receptor beta chains follows, all from one sample in a study of STAT5B mutations in CD4+ large granular lymphocyte leukemia. Produced via immunoSEQ multiplex PCR; TCRdb's table is partial and in-frame only. This sample yields around 28,000 clones, of which around 78% are seen a single time; more than 1% belongs to the top ten. The source material was CD4+ T cells from blood buffy coats. The receptor set was obtained from a human donor in good health. Both conserved end residues are part of each CDR3. D genes are given only for firm matches. A row's size may be missing; if present it is once, few, many or a size class.

J gene,clone size,D gene,V gene,CDR3 DNA,CDR3 protein
TRBJ2-5,.,.,TRBV2,TGTGCCAGCAGTGTGGCCAGGACCCCCCAAGAGACCCAGTACTTC,CASSVARTPQETQYF
TRBJ1-2,.,TRBD1,TRBV7-9,TGTGCCAGCAGCTCACCTACAGGGGGCGGAGAAGGCTACACCTTC,CASSSPTGGGEGYTF
TRBJ1-2,.,TRBD1,TRBV19,TGTGCCAGTAGTATCCGGACAGGGGAATCCTATGGCTACACCTTC,CASSIRTGESYGYTF
TRBJ2-2,.,TRBD2,TRBV10-2,TGCGCCGGGAGAGCGGGGGCAAGCACCGGGGAGCTGTTTTTT,CAGRAGASTGELFF
TRBJ2-7,.,.,TRBV6-5,TGTGCCAGCAGTTACAGGCCAGGAGGGTACGAGCAGTACTTC,CASSYRPGGYEQYF
TRBJ1-6,few,.,TRBV10-1,TGCGCCAGCAGGGTTAGCTCCTATAATTCACCCCTCCACTTT,CASRVSSYNSPLHF
TRBJ1-1,.,.,TRBV7-2,TGTGCCAGCAGCTTCGGGTCAGACACTGAAGCTTTCTTT,CASSFGSDTEAFF
TRBJ2-3,.,TRBD1,TRBV5-1,TGCGCCAGCAGCTTGGCTGGACAGGGGGGCACAGATACGCAGTATTTT,CASSLAGQGGTDTQYF
TRBJ1-6,.,.,TRBV28,TGTGCCAGCAGTTCCGGGGAAGGGGCGGTGAATTCACCCCTCCACTTT,CASSSGEGAVNSPLHF
TRBJ1-1,.,.,TRBV29-1,TGCAGCGTTCGGAGGGAGGGCACTGAAGCTTTCTTT,CSVRREGTEAFF
TRBJ2-3,.,.,TRBV7-9,TGTGCCAGCAGCTTAGGACTGGGGACCTTATGGGATACGCAGTATTTT,CASSLGLGTLWDTQYF
TRBJ1-5,few,TRBD1,TRBV28,TGTGCCAGCAGCCCAAGGGAGGGGGCATGGCAGCCCCAGCATTTT,CASSPREGAWQPQHF
TRBJ1-3,.,TRBD1,TRBV18,TGTGCCAGCTCACCCCGTGGGACAGGGGGCTCGGACACCATATATTTT,CASSPRGTGGSDTIYF
TRBJ2-1,.,.,TRBV27,TGTGCCAGCAGTTTACCGGGGAGCTCCTACAATGAGCAGTTCTTC,CASSLPGSSYNEQFF
TRBJ2-7,.,.,TRBV30,TGTGCCTGGAGTGCCAGGTTGTTCCCAGGGGCTAGCTACGAGCAGTACTTC,CAWSARLFPGASYEQYF
TRBJ1-2,once,TRBD1,TRBV7-8,TGTGCCAGCAGCCCAGGACAGGGGGACTATGGCTACACCTTC,CASSPGQGDYGYTF
TRBJ2-2,.,.,TRBV7-2,TGTGCCAGCAGCGCCCTGGGGGCCGGCACCGGGGAGCTGTTTTTT,CASSALGAGTGELFF
TRBJ1-3,once,.,TRBV5-6,TGTGCCAGCAGCCGAACAGGGTTCACCATATATTTT,CASSRTGFTIYF
TRBJ1-2,.,.,TRBV5-6,TGTGCCAGCAACAAGGGACTGATCGTCTATGGCTACACCTTC,CASNKGLIVYGYTF
TRBJ1-1,.,.,TRBV5-1,TGCGCCAGCAGCCGCCAGATCGGGAACACTGAAGCTTTCTTT,CASSRQIGNTEAFF
TRBJ1-2,.,TRBD1,TRBV13,TGTGCCAGCAGCTACCGGGACAGGGGGCTCCGGGGCTACACCTTC,CASSYRDRGLRGYTF
TRBJ1-5,few,.,TRBV19,TGTGCCAGTAGTATGCGGAGGGAGGTTCAGCCCCAGCATTTT,CASSMRREVQPQHF
TRBJ1-6,.,TRBD1,TRBV28,TGTGCCAGCAGTTTACCCATCCTACAGGGGGGGAATTCACCCCTCCACTTT,CASSLPILQGGNSPLHF
TRBJ2-6,.,.,TRBV2,TGTGCCAGCAGCCAGACCGGCTCTGGGGCCAACGTCCTGACTTTC,CASSQTGSGANVLTF
TRBJ1-2,.,.,TRBV6-1,TGTGCCAGCAGTGTGGGAGGGGGAAATAGCTATGGCTACACCTTC,CASSVGGGNSYGYTF
TRBJ2-3,.,.,TRBV5-1,TGCGCCAGCAGCTTGGGGGGGGCTAGCACAGATACGCAGTATTTT,CASSLGGASTDTQYF
TRBJ1-2,.,.,TRBV9,TGTGCCAGCAGCGTCACAGGGAACTATGGCTACACCTTC,CASSVTGNYGYTF
TRBJ1-2,.,.,TRBV7-2,TGTGCCAGCAGCTTAGCAGGGGGCTATGGCTACACCTTC,CASSLAGGYGYTF
TRBJ1-1,.,.,TRBV6-5,TGTGCCAGCAGTTACGGGGACACTGAAGCTTTCTTT,CASSYGDTEAFF
TRBJ2-5,.,TRBD2,TRBV2,TGTGCCAGCGCACTCTCAGGGACTAGGGAAGAGACCCAGTACTTC,CASALSGTREETQYF
TRBJ1-4,few,TRBD1,TRBV6-4,TGTGCCAGCAGCAACGGACAGGCTAATGAAAAACTGTTTTTT,CASSNGQANEKLFF
TRBJ1-2,.,.,TRBV28,TGTGCCAGCAGTTCCCCGGTGGGTTTAGGCTACACCTTC,CASSSPVGLGYTF
TRBJ1-1,.,TRBD1,TRBV19,TGTGCCAGTAGTAGGGGACAGGGGAACACTGAAGCTTTCTTT,CASSRGQGNTEAFF
TRBJ2-5,.,.,TRBV2,TGTGCCAGCGCCCGGGACAACCAAGAGACCCAGTACTTC,CASARDNQETQYF
TRBJ2-2,.,.,TRBV28,TGTGCCAGCAGTTCCAAGAGGGTCCCCGGGGAGCTGTTTTTT,CASSSKRVPGELFF
TRBJ1-1,.,.,TRBV28,TGTGCCAGCAGTTCCCAAGGTGTGAGGGGCACTGAAGCTTTCTTT,CASSSQGVRGTEAFF
TRBJ2-7,.,TRBD1,TRBV4-2,TGTGCCAGCAGCTCCCCGGGACAGGGAACCTACGAGCAGTACTTC,CASSSPGQGTYEQYF
TRBJ2-5,.,.,TRBV9,TGTGCCAGCAGCGTAGGGTGGGGGGGCCCGGAGACCCAGTACTTC,CASSVGWGGPETQYF
TRBJ1-1,.,.,TRBV18,TGTGCCAGCTCACTCTTACACCTCGTGAACACTGAAGCTTTCTTT,CASSLLHLVNTEAFF
TRBJ1-2,.,.,TRBV19,TGTGCCAGTAGTACGAGAAAGGGGGACTATGGCTACACCTTC,CASSTRKGDYGYTF
TRBJ2-1,.,TRBD2,TRBV4-2,TGTGCCAGCAGCCAAGACCTAGCGGGCCCTTCCTACAATGAGCAGTTCTTC,CASSQDLAGPSYNEQFF
TRBJ2-7,.,.,TRBV27,TGTGCCAGCAGTCCCAGACAGGGAGGGTCCTTTTACGAGCAGTACTTC,CASSPRQGGSFYEQYF
TRBJ2-2,.,TRBD2,TRBV2,TGTGCCAGCAGGGGAGGGGTAGGCGGGGAGCTGTTTTTT,CASRGGVGGELFF
TRBJ1-4,few,TRBD1,TRBV2,TGTGCCAGCAGTGAATGGGGACAGGGGGCGACGAATGAAAAACTGTTTTTT,CASSEWGQGATNEKLFF
TRBJ1-4,.,.,TRBV28,TGTGCCAGCAGTGCCCCCTCCCTCACGGGGGAACTGTTTTTT,CASSAPSLTGELFF
TRBJ2-5,.,TRBD1,TRBV9,TGTGCCAGCAGCGGGACAGGTGAAGAGACCCAGTACTTC,CASSGTGEETQYF
TRBJ2-5,.,TRBD2,TRBV5-1,TGCGCCAGCAGCTTGGAAGGCGCGGGGGGCTGGGAGACCCAGTACTTC,CASSLEGAGGWETQYF
TRBJ2-2,.,.,TRBV4-1,TGCGCCAGCAGCCAAGGAGTCAGCGGAGACTACGGGGAGCTGTTTTTT,CASSQGVSGDYGELFF
TRBJ1-4,.,.,TRBV2,TGTGCCAGCAGCCTAAGGGGGTACGAAGCAACTAATGAAAAACTGTTTTTT,CASSLRGYEATNEKLFF
TRBJ2-7,.,.,TRBV29-1,TGCAGCGCCGGAGGGGACGCCTACGAGCAGTACTTC,CSAGGDAYEQYF
TRBJ2-4,few,.,TRBV18,TGTGCCAGCTCCCCAGGTTCGGACATTCAGTACTTC,CASSPGSDIQYF
TRBJ2-2,.,.,TRBV11-1,TGTGCCAGCAGCTTAGGGGTGGGAGCGAACACCGGGGAGCTGTTTTTT,CASSLGVGANTGELFF
TRBJ2-3,.,.,TRBV12-5,TGTGCTAGTGGTTTGGAGGATACGCAGTATTTT,CASGLEDTQYF
TRBJ2-7,.,.,TRBV7-6,TGTGCCAGCAGCTTAGCCCGGACGGCCAGCTTGGGCGAGCAGTACTTC,CASSLARTASLGEQYF
TRBJ2-5,.,.,TRBV28,TGTGCCAGCAGTTTTAGAACAGGGCCGCCGGAGACCCAGTACTTC,CASSFRTGPPETQYF